The rows below give T cell receptor beta chains drawn from one sample of a study of T cells in Graves' hyperthyroidism and ophthalmopathy. Using its own MiXCR run on the multiplex PCR reads, TCRdb lists one record per CDR3 protein. The sample comprises hundreds of thousands of distinct CDR3 sequences, more than 30% of which are singletons, and about 8.9% rests with the top ten. Sequenced: blood. These receptors came from a man younger than 35 with Graves' hyperthyroidism. CDR3s include the opening cysteine and the closing phenylalanine or tryptophan. Each record gives: D gene, clone size, V gene, J gene, CDR3 DNA, CDR3 protein. The D gene is left open where the match is weak. Clone size is not always given. Where it is, it says once, few, many or a class for expanded clones.

.	.	TRBV9	TRBJ2-7	TGTGCCAGCAGCCAAGCGACAGCGCTATCCTACGAGCAGTACTTC	CASSQATALSYEQYF
.	many	TRBV10-3	TRBJ1-1	TGTGCCATCAGTGAGTCACCCGGGGGCACTGAAGCTTTCTTT	CAISESPGGTEAFF
TRBD1	.	TRBV29-1	TRBJ1-2	TGCAGCGCTTCCGGGACAGAGGAGGGCTACACCTTC	CSASGTEEGYTF
TRBD1	many	TRBV2	TRBJ1-5	TGTGCCAGCAGTGACGACCTCCGGGACAGCAGGCGTCAGCCCCAGCATTTT	CASSDDLRDSRRQPQHF
TRBD1	.	TRBV29-1	TRBJ1-5	TGCAGCGTTGATGGGGGACAGGGTCTCCAGCATTTT	CSVDGGQGLQHF
.	.	TRBV2	TRBJ2-2	TGTGCCAGCAGTTACAGCCGAGCTTGGTCGAACACCGGGGAGCTGTTTTTT	CASSYSRAWSNTGELFF
TRBD1	.	TRBV29-1	TRBJ2-7	TGCAGCGCTGGGGGGCCGCCGGGACAGGGGAACTACGAGCAGTACTTC	CSAGGPPGQGNYEQYF
.	.	TRBV20-1	TRBJ1-1	TGCAGTCCCCCGTGGCGAAGGAACACTGAAGCTTTCTTT	CSPPWRRNTEAFF
.	few	TRBV5-1	TRBJ1-2	TGCGCCAGCAGCTCTACCCTTACAGGGCCCCGTGGCTACACCTTC	CASSSTLTGPRGYTF
.	.	TRBV9	TRBJ2-5	TGTGCCAGCAGCGTAGTATCAGAAGAGACCCAGTACTTC	CASSVVSEETQYF